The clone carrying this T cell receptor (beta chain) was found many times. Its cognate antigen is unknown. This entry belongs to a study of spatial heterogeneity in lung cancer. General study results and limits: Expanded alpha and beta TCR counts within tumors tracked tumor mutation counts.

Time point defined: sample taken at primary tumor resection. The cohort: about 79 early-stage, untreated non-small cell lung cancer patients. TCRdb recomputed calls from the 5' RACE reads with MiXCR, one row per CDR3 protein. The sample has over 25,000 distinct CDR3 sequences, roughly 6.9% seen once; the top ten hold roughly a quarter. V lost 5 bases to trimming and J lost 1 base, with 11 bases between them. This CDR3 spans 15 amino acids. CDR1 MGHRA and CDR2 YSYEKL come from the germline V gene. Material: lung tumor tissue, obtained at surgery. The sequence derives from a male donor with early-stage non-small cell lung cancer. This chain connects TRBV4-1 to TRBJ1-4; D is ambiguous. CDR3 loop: CASSSGRVTNEKLFF. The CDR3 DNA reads TGCGCCAGCAGCTCCGGGCGGGTAACTAATGAAAAACTGTTTTTT.